These T cell receptor beta chains were read from a single sample in a study of vaccination and CD4 T cells after COVID-19. One entry per CDR3 protein, called by TCRdb with MiXCR from the PCR reads. The table shows about 25,000 distinct CDR3 sequences, with more than 25% occurring only once. No antigen has been identified for these receptors. The sample consisted of CD4+ T cells from blood, cultured in vitro, taken about 7 months after SARS-CoV-2 vaccination. The receptors originated from a human donor who had recovered from COVID-19. The CDR3 runs from the conserved cysteine through the conserved F or W. Fields, in order: D gene, V gene, clone size, J gene, CDR3 protein, CDR3 DNA. A D gene is named only where the DNA matches it firmly. Clone size is not always given. Where it is, it says once, few, many or a class for expanded clones.

d_gene: -; v_gene: TRBV28; abundance: few; j_gene: TRBJ1-2; CDR3aa: CASGTGLYGYTF; CDR3nt: TGTGCCAGCGGCACAGGGCTCTATGGCTACACCTTC
d_gene: -; v_gene: TRBV7-4; abundance: -; j_gene: TRBJ1-2; CDR3aa: CASSSDVQGANYGYTF; CDR3nt: TGTGCCAGCAGCTCCGATGTTCAGGGAGCTAACTATGGCTACACCTTC
d_gene: -; v_gene: TRBV11-1; abundance: -; j_gene: TRBJ2-7; CDR3aa: CASSLVHEQYF; CDR3nt: TGTGCCAGCAGCTTAGTCCACGAGCAGTACTTC
d_gene: -; v_gene: TRBV4-2; abundance: -; j_gene: TRBJ2-5; CDR3aa: CASSQRGPETQYF; CDR3nt: TGTGCCAGCAGCCAACGCGGACCTGAGACCCAGTACTTC
d_gene: TRBD1; v_gene: TRBV7-2; abundance: few; j_gene: TRBJ2-7; CDR3aa: CASSLVAGTGGSEQYF; CDR3nt: TGTGCCAGCAGCTTAGTCGCCGGGACAGGGGGTAGCGAGCAGTACTTC
d_gene: -; v_gene: TRBV28; abundance: -; j_gene: TRBJ1-6; CDR3aa: CASSLLGAPRTYNSPLHF; CDR3nt: TGTGCCAGCAGTTTATTGGGGGCCCCCAGAACTTATAATTCACCCCTCCACTTT
d_gene: TRBD1; v_gene: TRBV19; abundance: -; j_gene: TRBJ1-6; CDR3aa: CASSMRQGANSPLHF; CDR3nt: TGTGCCAGTAGTATGCGGCAGGGGGCCAATTCACCCCTCCACTTT
d_gene: TRBD2; v_gene: TRBV29-1; abundance: few; j_gene: TRBJ2-3; CDR3aa: CSATGLAGSLSTDTQYF; CDR3nt: TGCAGCGCCACTGGACTAGCGGGGAGCTTAAGCACAGATACGCAGTATTTT
d_gene: TRBD2; v_gene: TRBV6-1; abundance: -; j_gene: TRBJ2-5; CDR3aa: CASSEARGSEETQYF; CDR3nt: TGTGCCAGCAGTGAAGCGCGCGGGAGCGAAGAGACCCAGTACTTC
d_gene: TRBD1; v_gene: TRBV28; abundance: -; j_gene: TRBJ2-7; CDR3aa: CASSSAGTGGEYEQYF; CDR3nt: TGTGCCAGCAGTTCGGCCGGGACAGGGGGCGAGTACGAGCAGTACTTC
d_gene: TRBD1; v_gene: TRBV20-1; abundance: -; j_gene: TRBJ2-7; CDR3aa: CSAHEGTGRYEQYF; CDR3nt: TGCAGTGCTCACGAGGGGACAGGGAGGTACGAGCAGTACTTC
d_gene: -; v_gene: TRBV19; abundance: -; j_gene: TRBJ2-2; CDR3aa: CASSILSGELFF; CDR3nt: TGTGCCAGTAGTATATTATCCGGGGAGCTGTTTTTT
d_gene: TRBD1; v_gene: TRBV20-1; abundance: few; j_gene: TRBJ2-5; CDR3aa: CSAPPGQLISETQYF; CDR3nt: TGCAGTGCTCCGCCGGGACAGCTCATATCAGAGACCCAGTACTTC
d_gene: TRBD1; v_gene: TRBV7-9; abundance: -; j_gene: TRBJ1-6; CDR3aa: CASRPGRGTYNSPLHF; CDR3nt: TGTGCCAGCCGACCGGGCAGGGGGACCTATAATTCACCCCTCCACTTT
d_gene: -; v_gene: TRBV7-2; abundance: few; j_gene: TRBJ2-7; CDR3aa: CASSLTGRQAPNF; CDR3nt: TGTGCCAGCAGCCTAACCGGGCGACAGGCCCCGAACTTC
d_gene: -; v_gene: TRBV15; abundance: few; j_gene: TRBJ1-3; CDR3aa: CATSRDRRGTGNTIYF; CDR3nt: TGTGCCACCAGCAGAGATCGGAGAGGGACTGGAAACACCATATATTTT
d_gene: TRBD1; v_gene: TRBV7-2; abundance: few; j_gene: TRBJ2-3; CDR3aa: CASSSSDRLLDTQYF; CDR3nt: TGTGCCAGCAGCTCTTCGGACAGGTTGCTGGATACGCAGTATTTT
d_gene: -; v_gene: TRBV5-4; abundance: -; j_gene: TRBJ2-7; CDR3aa: CASSLSGGLGGYEQYF; CDR3nt: TGTGCCAGCAGCCTCTCCGGAGGTCTAGGGGGCTACGAGCAGTACTTC
d_gene: TRBD2; v_gene: TRBV5-4; abundance: once; j_gene: TRBJ2-5; CDR3aa: CASSFGLAGGSETQYF; CDR3nt: TGTGCCAGCAGCTTTGGACTAGCGGGAGGGAGTGAGACCCAGTACTTC
d_gene: -; v_gene: TRBV4-2; abundance: -; j_gene: TRBJ1-5; CDR3aa: CASSQDGPDQHQHF; CDR3nt: TGTGCCAGCAGCCAAGATGGGCCTGACCAGCACCAGCATTTT
d_gene: -; v_gene: TRBV28; abundance: once; j_gene: TRBJ1-3; CDR3aa: CASSTQGSGNTIYF; CDR3nt: TGTGCCAGCAGCACACAGGGATCTGGAAACACCATATATTTT
d_gene: -; v_gene: TRBV28; abundance: -; j_gene: TRBJ2-5; CDR3aa: CASRARYQETQYF; CDR3nt: TGTGCCAGCAGGGCTAGGTACCAAGAGACCCAGTACTTC
d_gene: -; v_gene: TRBV6-1; abundance: once; j_gene: TRBJ2-7; CDR3aa: CASSESPDFRYEQYF; CDR3nt: TGTGCCAGCAGTGAGTCCCCGGACTTTCGCTACGAGCAGTACTTC
d_gene: -; v_gene: TRBV20-1; abundance: -; j_gene: TRBJ2-7; CDR3aa: CSASLGGWNVYEQYF; CDR3nt: TGCAGTGCTAGTCTAGGGGGGTGGAACGTCTACGAGCAGTACTTC
d_gene: -; v_gene: TRBV6-2/TRBV6-3; abundance: -; j_gene: TRBJ1-2; CDR3aa: CASSHRDSYGYTF; CDR3nt: TGTGCCAGCAGTCACAGAGACAGTTATGGCTACACCTTC
d_gene: TRBD1; v_gene: TRBV6-1; abundance: medium-sized; j_gene: TRBJ1-5; CDR3aa: CASSPTTGNQPQHF; CDR3nt: TGTGCCAGCAGTCCTACGACAGGGAACCAGCCCCAGCATTTT
d_gene: -; v_gene: TRBV10-3; abundance: -; j_gene: TRBJ2-7; CDR3aa: CAISEGYEQYF; CDR3nt: TGTGCCATCAGTGAGGGATACGAGCAGTACTTC
d_gene: TRBD1; v_gene: TRBV7-2; abundance: large; j_gene: TRBJ1-2; CDR3aa: CASSLHRGQNGYTF; CDR3nt: TGTGCCAGCAGCTTACACAGGGGGCAAAATGGCTACACCTTC
d_gene: -; v_gene: TRBV19; abundance: -; j_gene: TRBJ1-1; CDR3aa: CASNHGASNTEAFF; CDR3nt: TGTGCCAGTAATCACGGGGCATCGAACACTGAAGCTTTCTTT
d_gene: -; v_gene: TRBV7-9; abundance: few; j_gene: TRBJ2-3; CDR3aa: CASTDPLGRVVSDTQYF; CDR3nt: TGTGCCAGCACTGACCCCCTCGGCAGGGTCGTTTCAGATACGCAGTATTTT
d_gene: TRBD2; v_gene: TRBV27; abundance: few; j_gene: TRBJ2-3; CDR3aa: CASTSSGRATDTQYF; CDR3nt: TGTGCCAGCACCTCTAGCGGGAGGGCGACAGATACGCAGTATTTT
d_gene: -; v_gene: TRBV7-8; abundance: -; j_gene: TRBJ2-1; CDR3aa: CASSPGSDHEQFF; CDR3nt: TGTGCCAGCAGCCCTGGATCGGATCATGAGCAGTTCTTC
d_gene: -; v_gene: TRBV20-1; abundance: -; j_gene: TRBJ2-4; CDR3aa: CSARESAAIVGLGKNIQYF; CDR3nt: TGCAGTGCTAGAGAATCGGCAGCAATAGTCGGTTTGGGCAAAAACATTCAGTACTTC
d_gene: TRBD1; v_gene: TRBV28; abundance: -; j_gene: TRBJ1-5; CDR3aa: CASREQGPGNQPQHF; CDR3nt: TGTGCCAGCAGGGAACAGGGGCCCGGCAATCAGCCCCAGCATTTT
d_gene: TRBD1; v_gene: TRBV18; abundance: -; j_gene: TRBJ1-2; CDR3aa: CASSPRDRGGYTF; CDR3nt: TGTGCCAGCTCACCACGGGACAGGGGTGGCTACACCTTC
d_gene: TRBD1; v_gene: TRBV7-9; abundance: -; j_gene: TRBJ2-3; CDR3aa: CASSGGQAVADTQYF; CDR3nt: TGTGCCAGCAGCGGAGGACAGGCCGTAGCAGATACGCAGTATTTT
d_gene: -; v_gene: TRBV20-1; abundance: few; j_gene: TRBJ2-1; CDR3aa: CSARDLTTGWYNEQFF; CDR3nt: TGCAGTGCTAGAGATCTCACTACCGGGTGGTACAATGAGCAGTTCTTC